What follows are 25 T cell receptor beta chains derived from one specimen sequenced in a study of metastatic and nonmetastatic thyroid tumors. MiXCR reprocessed the PCR reads for TCRdb. Of about 70,000 clones in the sample, 18% were seen once. Patients were all untreated before their thyroid surgery. The source material was blood. These receptor sequences come from a female donor with papillary thyroid cancer or a benign thyroid nodule (not recorded which). Some clones in this sample may be carry-over from other donors' samples.

This clone was counted ten times or more. The CDR3 sequence: CASQRRPGETQYF. The CDR3 bases are TGTGCCAGTCAGCGGCGACCGGGAGAGACCCAGTACTTC. V usage is TRBV27 and J usage is TRBJ2-5, with D possibly TRBD2 on 5 matching bases. CDR1 is MNHEY, CDR2 SMNVEV, per germline (reference sequence). The CDR3 totals 13 residues. V lost 9 bases, J lost 4 bases, and 15 bases lay in between.

This clone was recorded at least ten times. The chain employs TRBV9 and TRBJ1-2; no clear D. There are 12 residues in the CDR3. Trimming took off 0 bases at V and 5 bases at J, with 5 bases between the two ends. Germline V CDR1 and CDR2: SGDLS, YYNGEE. CDR3 sequence: CASSVDEYGYTF. For the CDR3, the DNA is TGTGCCAGCAGCGTAGATGAATATGGCTACACCTTC.

This clone showed up many times. The genes are TRBV27 and TRBJ1-2, with TRBD1 matching 7 bases. J gave up 7 bases and V 3 bases, and 5 bases lay outside the gene matches. Germline V gene lookup returns CDR1 MNHEY and CDR2 SMNVEV (reference sequence). The CDR3 contains 13 residues. This CDR3 is CASSLRQGFGYTF. CDR3 DNA: TGTGCCAGCAGTTTGAGACAGGGTTTTGGCTACACCTTC.

This clone has a count of ten or more. This chain connects TRBV3-1 to TRBJ2-6; possibly TRBD2 for D (5 bases). V was shortened by 2 bases and J by 3 bases, with 14 bases between the two germline ends. The CDR3 consists of 17 residues. From germline, CDR1 is LGHDT and CDR2 YNNKEL (reference sequence). The CDR3 loop reads CASSQRWGVYGANVLTF. The CDR3 coding sequence is TGTGCCAGCAGCCAAAGATGGGGAGTTTATGGGGCCAACGTCCTGACTTTC.

This clone was seen once. The chain couples TRBV4-3 to TRBJ2-7; TRBD2 matches 11 bases. CDR1 is LGHNA, CDR2 YSLEER, per germline. The CDR3 covers 17 residues. J was trimmed by 7 bases and V by 0 bases; bases with no gene match: 11. CDR3: CASSQEVAGGPPREQYF. DNA for the CDR3: TGCGCCAGCAGCCAAGAGGTAGCGGGAGGGCCTCCACGGGAGCAGTACTTC.

The V call is TRBV5-1, the J call TRBJ1-2, with TRBD1 matching over 11 bases. Germline CDR1 reads SGHRS; CDR2 reads YFSETQ. The CDR3 runs to 17 residues. V lost 1 base, J lost 6 bases, and 11 bases stayed unmatched. CDR3: CASSLYRTGGVIDGYTF. CDR3 DNA sequence: TGCGCCAGCAGCTTGTATAGGACAGGGGGCGTCATTGATGGCTACACCTTC.

This sequence joins TRBV7-2 and TRBJ1-2; D gene uncertain. Trimming shortened V by 2 bases and J by 4 bases, and 8 bases separated the two germline ends. This CDR3 has 13 residues. CDR1 and CDR2 (germline): SGHTA, FQGNSA. The CDR3 sequence: CASSLSRGYGYTF. The CDR3 DNA is TGTGCCAGCAGCTTATCCCGGGGCTATGGCTACACCTTC. The full variable domain, rest sourced from reference TRBV7-2 and TRBJ1-2, is GAGVSQSPSNKVTEKGKDVELRCDPISGHTALYWYRQSLGQGLEFLIYFQGNSAPDKSGLPSDRFSAERTGGSVSTLTIQRTQQEDSAVYLCASSLSRGYGYTFGSGTRLTVV.

This clone was found many times. V is TRBV3-1 and J is TRBJ2-5; 9 nucleotides match TRBD1. The junction had 8 bases not matched to a gene; V was cut back by 4 bases and J by 5 bases. Per the germline V gene, CDR1 is LGHDT and CDR2 is YNNKEL (reference sequence). The CDR3 covers 15 residues. In DNA, the CDR3 is TGTGCCAGCAGCCCGTCGGACAGGGGAGGGGAGACCCAGTACTTC. This sequence encodes CASSPSDRGGETQYF.

This clone appeared many times. The chain couples TRBV10-3 to TRBJ2-7; 9 nucleotides agree with TRBD2. The V segment lost 7 bases and the J segment 5 bases; nucleotides outside the gene matches: 18. The CDR3 sequence is 17 residues long. The V gene's germline CDR1 is ENHRY and CDR2 SYGVKD. The DNA of the CDR3 is TGTGCCATCACCTCCGAAATAGCGGGAGCCAGTTTCGACGAGCAGTACTTC. Protein product: CAITSEIAGASFDEQYF.

This clone was counted many times. The V gene is TRBV6-4, the J gene TRBJ2-3; D might be TRBD2 (6 bases). Trimming left V 6 bases short and J 4 bases short, with 14 bases between. The CDR3 contains 14 residues. CDR1 and CDR2 (germline): MRHNA, SNTAGT. CDR3 sequence reads: CASSPEGLADTQYF. CDR3 sequence (DNA): TGTGCCAGCAGCCCGGAGGGCCTGGCAGATACGCAGTATTTT.

This clone was counted at least ten times. The V and J genes are TRBV6-1 and TRBJ2-7; 10 bases fit TRBD2. Losses at the gene ends were 6 bases for V and 5 bases for J; bases not matched to a gene: 10. This CDR3 has 15 amino acids. Germline V CDR1 and CDR2: MNHNS, SASEGT. The CDR3 here is CASSRALAGVDEQYF. The CDR3 DNA follows: TGTGCCAGCAGCCGGGCGCTAGCGGGAGTCGACGAGCAGTACTTC.

At least ten counts were recorded for this clone. CDR3 region: CAVRGGIFGYNEQFF. Here the CDR3 DNA reads TGTGCCGTCAGGGGGGGGATTTTTGGTTACAATGAGCAGTTCTTC. This sequence joins TRBV11-1 and TRBJ2-1; either TRBD1 or TRBD2 may supply D (7 bases each). This CDR3 has 15 amino acids. Germline values: CDR1 SGHAT, CDR2 FQDESV (reference sequence). Trimming removed 11 bases from V and 4 bases from J, with 21 bases in between.

This clone was recorded many times. The chain links TRBV20-1 to TRBJ1-1; D possibly corresponds to TRBD1 (6 bases). V dropped 0 bases and J dropped 3 bases, with 8 bases sitting between them. The CDR3 runs to 13 residues. CDR1 and CDR2 from the germline V gene are DFQATT and SNEGSKA (reference sequence). The CDR3 DNA reads TGCAGTGCTAGAGAACAGGGTGACACTGAAGCTTTCTTT. This sequence encodes CSAREQGDTEAFF.

The chain's CDR3 is CAISEILAGAVPYEQYF. The CDR3 nucleotides are TGTGCCATCAGTGAGATCCTAGCGGGAGCTGTCCCCTACGAGCAGTACTTC. V usage is TRBV10-3 and J usage is TRBJ2-7; 10 nucleotides line up with TRBD2. With 2 bases clipped from V and 2 bases from J, the junction kept 9 bases outside the gene matches. This CDR3 contains 17 residues. From germline, CDR1 is ENHRY and CDR2 SYGVKD.

V is TRBV12-3 or TRBV12-4 and J is TRBJ2-7; D gene ambiguous. Trimming stripped 6 bases from V and 2 bases from J, with 8 bases between. The CDR3 has 12 residues. The CDR3, as DNA: TGTGCCAGCAGCCTCCATGCCTACGAGCAGTACTTC. Its translation: CASSLHAYEQYF.

This clone was seen repeatedly, ten times or more. V and J are TRBV12-3 or TRBV12-4 and TRBJ1-5; no clear D. Trimming removed 6 bases at V and 5 bases at J, with 17 bases between. The CDR3 consists of 15 residues. CDR3 region: CASSPDARWDQPQHF. CDR3 bases: TGTGCCAGCAGCCCAGACGCCCGGTGGGATCAGCCCCAGCATTTT.

This clone showed up just a few times. This chain links TRBV12-3 or TRBV12-4 with TRBJ2-3; D is unclear. The germline V and J ends were trimmed by 6 bases and 4 bases, with 11 bases remaining between them. The CDR3 consists of 13 residues. CDR3 sequence reads: CASSLSGADTQYF. The CDR3 nucleotides read TGTGCCAGCAGCCTATCTGGAGCAGATACGCAGTATTTT.

This clone was detected ten times or more. This chain's CDR3 is CATSGNTGELFF. DNA of the CDR3: TGTGCTACTAGCGGAAACACCGGGGAGCTGTTTTTT. The V gene is TRBV19, the J gene TRBJ2-2, with TRBD2 identical over 8 bases. CDR3 length: 12 residues. The V gene's germline CDR1 is LNHDA and CDR2 SQIVND (reference sequence).

On this clone itself: A much larger clonotype is one base distant, so this may be a read error. Other DNA sequences in this specimen translate into the identical CDR3. The rearrangement joins TRBV5-1 to TRBJ2-3; D call uncertain. CDR1 is SGHRS and CDR2 is YFSETQ in the germline V gene. V dropped 0 bases and J dropped 4 bases, with 15 bases sitting between them. This CDR3 contains 16 residues. The CDR3 bases are TGCGCCAGCAGCTTGGAGCAGGCGACGCGTGCAGATACGCAGTATTTT. Amino acids: CASSLEQATRADTQYF.

This clone appeared many times. The chain carries TRBV7-9 and TRBJ2-2; D unclear. The CDR3 is 12 amino acids. Germline V CDR1 and CDR2: SEHNR, FQNEAQ (reference sequence). The ends were cut back, 5 bases at V and 5 bases at J, with 6 bases in the middle. The CDR3 region is CASSPETGELFF. Written as DNA, the CDR3 is TGTGCCAGCAGCCCGGAAACCGGGGAGCTGTTTTTT. The full variable domain, with the rest looked up from reference TRBV7-9 and TRBJ2-2, is DTGVSQNPRHKITKRGQNVTFRCDPISEHNRLYWYRQTLGQGPEFLTYFQNEAQLEKSRLLSDRFSAERPKGSFSTLEIQRTEQGDSAMYLCASSPETGELFFGEGSRLTVL.

The sample holds many counts of this clone. The CDR3 DNA reads as TGTGCCAGCAGTTTCGAGGGAAAAGTCACACCGGGGCAGTACTTC. It is translated as CASSFEGKVTPGQYF. The genes are TRBV28 and TRBJ2-7; tentatively, D is TRBD2 (5 bases). Trimming left V 3 bases short and J 9 bases short, with 21 bases between. The CDR3 spans 15 residues. Germline assignment: CDR1 MDHEN and CDR2 SYDVKM. Drawing the rest from reference TRBV28 and TRBJ2-7, the complete variable domain is DVKVTQSSRYLVKRTGEKVFLECVQDMDHENMFWYRQDPGLGLRLIYFSYDVKMKEKGDIPEGYSVSREKKERFSLILESASTNQTSMYLCASSFEGKVTPGQYFGPGTRLTVT.

This clone was recorded a few times. Germline is not matched at one junction end, which may reflect a read error. The rearrangement uses TRBV10-2 and TRBJ2-2, with 7 bases identical to TRBD2. This CDR3 is 14 amino acids long. Per the germline V gene, CDR1 is WSHSY and CDR2 is SAAADI. CDR3 sequence: CASSVGRNAGELFF. CDR3 sequence (DNA): TGCGCCAGCAGTGTCGGGAGGAACGCCGGGGAGCTGTTTTTT.

This clone was counted ten times or more. The chain carries TRBV6-1 and TRBJ2-7; TRBD2 is a possible D gene (6 bases). The CDR3 extends over 12 amino acids. Germline CDR1 reads MNHNS; CDR2 reads SASEGT. Trimming left V 10 bases short and J 2 bases short, with 12 bases between. CDR3 in amino acids: CATRDLTYEQYF. Here the CDR3 DNA reads TGTGCCACCCGGGACTTAACCTACGAGCAGTACTTC.

This clone was seen repeatedly, ten times or more. This chain uses TRBV25-1 with TRBJ2-1; D gene uncertain. V lost 4 bases and J lost 4, with 2 bases in between. CDR3 size: 11 residues. Germline CDR1 is MGHDK and CDR2 is SYGVNS. Here the CDR3 reads CASSAYNEQFF. In DNA, the CDR3 is TGTGCCAGCAGTGCATACAATGAGCAGTTCTTC.

Ten or more counts support this clone. Other DNA sequences in the sample encode the same CDR3. The CDR3 DNA reads as TGCAGTGCTAGAGGCTTCTACGAGCAGTACTTC. This gives the protein CSARGFYEQYF. The genes are TRBV20-1 and TRBJ2-7; D uncertain. Trimming shortened V by 1 base and J by 3 bases, and 4 bases separated the two germline ends. Germline CDR1 is DFQATT and CDR2 is SNEGSKA (reference sequence). The CDR3 runs 11 residues.